A single sample is the source of the 32 T cell receptor beta chains below, sequenced in a study of OX40 agonist ivuxolimab in advanced cancers. Sequencing was performed with immunoSEQ multiplex PCR; in TCRdb, only in-frame clones are kept and a portion is missing. Among over 65,000 clones listed, approximately 86% were seen once. The sample was CD4+ or CD8+ T cells sorted from blood, taken in a trial of the OX40 agonist ivuxolimab. Source of these receptors: an adult with an advanced solid tumor such as melanoma, head and neck, liver or kidney cancer.

CDR3 region: CASSVVYLGGEQYF. The CDR3 DNA follows: TGTGCCAGCAGCGTAGTGTATCTGGGCGGCGAGCAGTACTTC. This chain links TRBV9 with TRBJ2-5; D is ambiguous. The DNA end is more similar to TRBJ2-7, so the J call may be wrong. The CDR3 covers 14 residues. The V gene's germline CDR1 is SGDLS and CDR2 YYNGEE.

This sequence joins TRBV6-6 and TRBJ2-1, with a tentative D call TRBD2 (6 bases). Trimming removed 2 bases at V and 8 bases at J, with 10 bases between. Germline V CDR1 and CDR2: MNHNY, SVGAGI (reference sequence). The CDR3 contains 13 residues. This CDR3 reads CASSYVKRDEQFF. The CDR3 region has the DNA TGTGCCAGCAGTTACGTAAAGCGGGATGAGCAGTTCTTC.

The chain carries TRBV5-1 and TRBJ2-3, with unresolved D. This CDR3 contains 13 residues. Germline V CDR1 and CDR2: SGHRS, YFSETQ. V lost 0 bases to trimming and J lost 9 bases, with 11 bases between them. CDR3 nucleotides: TGCGCCAGCAGCTTGGCGATAGGAGACACGCAGTATTTT. It yields the protein CASSLAIGDTQYF.

This clone was recorded once. CDR3 in DNA: TGTGCCAGCAGCGGAGGGACAGGGCAGCACTATGGCTACACCTTC. As protein: CASSGGTGQHYGYTF. This sequence joins TRBV7-2 and TRBJ1-2; TRBD1 agrees at 9 bases. The V and J ends lost 5 bases and 3 bases, in that order; junction bases with no gene match: 7. This CDR3 contains 15 residues. CDR1 and CDR2 (germline): SGHTA, FQGNSA.

The chain joins TRBV5-1 to TRBJ2-3; the D gene is possibly TRBD1 (5 bases). Germline values: CDR1 SGHRS, CDR2 YFSETQ. V lost 0 bases and J lost 4, with 15 bases in between. CDR3 length equals 16 residues. The chain's CDR3 is CASSLEGRLTADTQYF. CDR3 nucleotide sequence: TGCGCCAGCAGCTTGGAGGGGCGGCTGACGGCAGATACGCAGTATTTT. The variable domain in full, with the rest retrieved from reference TRBV5-1 and TRBJ2-3, is KAGVTQTPRYLIKTRGQQVTLSCSPISGHRSVSWYQQTPGQGLQFLFEYFSETQRNKGNFPGRFSGRQFSNSRSEMNVSTLELGDSALYLCASSLEGRLTADTQYFGPGTRLTVL.

This sequence joins TRBV7-3 and TRBJ2-3; the D gene is possibly TRBD2 (6 bases). Trimming took 3 bases from V and 4 from J, leaving 11 bases between them. From germline, CDR1 is SGHTA and CDR2 FQGTGA. CDR3 length: 14 amino acids. CDR3 amino acids: CASSLGGWADTQYF. The CDR3 bases are TGTGCCAGCAGCTTGGGGGGTTGGGCAGATACGCAGTATTTT.

The rearrangement uses TRBV6-7 and TRBJ2-1, with 15 bases fitting TRBD2. TRBV6-7 is identified as an open reading frame with a role that is uncertain. With V trimmed by 4 bases and J by 8 bases, 12 bases remained unmatched. The CDR3 extends over 18 amino acids. For the CDR3, the DNA is TGTGCCAGCAGTTCTTTCTTATTCGGACTAGCGGGGGGGGATGAGCAGTTCTTC. Protein product: CASSSFLFGLAGGDEQFF.

This chain links TRBV19 with TRBJ1-5, with D maybe TRBD1 (5 bases). CDR1 is LNHDA and CDR2 is SQIVND in the germline V gene (reference sequence). This CDR3 has 16 amino acids. Trimming pared 5 bases from V and 5 bases from J, leaving 19 bases between. Here the CDR3 reads CASSPRGGLEDQPQHF. CDR3 bases: TGTGCCAGTAGTCCCCGGGGGGGTTTGGAGGATCAGCCCCAGCATTTT.

V usage is TRBV19 and J usage is TRBJ1-4; D remains unclear. V lost 5 bases and J 9 bases, leaving 10 bases between the germline ends. There are 12 residues in the CDR3. Germline CDR1 and CDR2: LNHDA and SQIVND (reference sequence). CDR3 amino acids: CASSSELKKLFF. CDR3 bases: TGTGCCAGTAGTTCTGAACTCAAAAAACTGTTTTTT. Using reference TRBV19 and TRBJ1-4 for the parts outside the CDR3, the full variable domain is DGGITQSPKYLFRKEGQNVTLSCEQNLNHDAMYWYRQDPGQGLRLIYYSQIVNDFQKGDIAEGYSVSREKKESFPLTVTSAQKNPTAFYLCASSSELKKLFFGSGTQLSVL.

The chain recombines TRBV6-1 with TRBJ1-1; 9 positions agree with TRBD1. V lost 4 bases to trimming and J lost 2 bases; unmatched junction nucleotides: 5. Germline V gives CDR1 MNHNS, CDR2 SASEGT. This CDR3 is 15 amino acids long. CDR3 coding DNA: TGTGCCAGCAGTGCCAGGACAGGGGTTAACACTGAAGCTTTCTTT. Its translation is CASSARTGVNTEAFF.

The chain combines TRBV7-9 with TRBJ1-1, with unresolved D. The length of the CDR3 is 13 residues. Germline V gene lookup returns CDR1 SEHNR and CDR2 FQNEAQ (reference sequence). Trimming shortened V by 5 bases and J by 5 bases, and 12 bases separated the two germline ends. The CDR3 nucleotides are TGTGCCAGCAGCCCCCCGGCTACGACTGAAGCTTTCTTT. Amino acids: CASSPPATTEAFF.

The chain's CDR3 is CASSQSVLAQPQHF. CDR3 sequence (DNA): TGCGCCAGCAGCCAAAGCGTATTAGCTCAGCCCCAGCATTTT. The rearrangement links TRBV4-3 to TRBJ1-5, with no clear D. The germline V gene has CDR1 LGHNA and CDR2 YSLEER. This CDR3 is built from 14 residues. V was trimmed by 2 bases and J by 6 bases, leaving 11 bases between them.

This clone was seen a single time. This CDR3 is CAISESGFSGNTIYF. The DNA for the CDR3 is TGTGCCATCAGTGAGTCGGGCTTCTCTGGAAACACCATATATTTT. The V gene is TRBV10-3, the J gene TRBJ1-3; D uncertain. CDR1 is ENHRY, CDR2 SYGVKD, per germline. This CDR3 comprises 15 residues. The V and J ends lost 0 bases and 0 bases respectively, with 6 bases between them.

The chain joins TRBV25-1 to TRBJ2-5; 14 bases line up with TRBD2. In germline, CDR1 is MGHDK, CDR2 SYGVNS. The CDR3 covers 15 residues. V dropped 3 bases and J dropped 9; count of bases not matched to a gene: 6. CDR3: CASSEGLAGAVAQYF. The CDR3 DNA is TGTGCCAGCAGTGAGGGACTAGCGGGGGCCGTGGCCCAGTACTTC.

V and J are TRBV7-2 and TRBJ2-7; 8 bases line up with TRBD2. The J segment lost 0 bases and the V segment lost 4 bases, leaving 5 bases of the junction unmatched. The CDR3 has 15 residues. Per the germline V gene, CDR1 is SGHTA and CDR2 is FQGNSA. The CDR3 coding sequence is TGTGCCAGCAGCTCCGGGGGGACTAGCTCCTACGAGCAGTACTTC. Translated, it gives CASSSGGTSSYEQYF.

The chain employs TRBV6-1 and TRBJ2-5; 11 bases map to TRBD2. From germline, CDR1 is MNHNS and CDR2 SASEGT. Losses at the gene ends were 6 bases for V and 3 bases for J; bases not matched to a gene: 6. CDR3 length: 15 amino acids. The CDR3 spells CASRLAGGPEETQYF. The CDR3 DNA reads as TGTGCCAGCAGATTAGCGGGGGGGCCCGAAGAGACCCAGTACTTC.

This clone was recorded only once. This sequence joins TRBV7-2 and TRBJ2-5, with TRBD2 matching 7 bases. CDR3 length: 16 residues. The ends lost 2 bases at V and 2 bases at J; junction bases unmatched: 8. Germline CDR1 is SGHTA and CDR2 is FQGNSA. CDR3 in amino acids: CASSLYGGSHQETQYF. The CDR3 nucleotides read TGTGCCAGCAGCTTATACGGCGGGAGCCATCAAGAGACCCAGTACTTC. The variable domain in full, with the rest retrieved from reference TRBV7-2 and TRBJ2-5, is GAGVSQSPSNKVTEKGKDVELRCDPISGHTALYWYRQSLGQGLEFLIYFQGNSAPDKSGLPSDRFSAERTGGSVSTLTIQRTQQEDSAVYLCASSLYGGSHQETQYFGPGTRLLVL.

The V gene is TRBV7-8, the J gene TRBJ1-4, with a tentative D call TRBD1 (6 bases). This CDR3 spans 15 amino acids. Germline lookup yields CDR1 SGHVS and CDR2 FQNEAQ. V lost 1 base and J lost 7, with 13 bases in between. The CDR3 loop reads CASSLGWDIGEKLFF. The DNA of the CDR3 is TGTGCCAGCAGCTTAGGATGGGACATAGGTGAAAAACTGTTTTTT.

The chain links TRBV27 to TRBJ2-1; TRBD2 is a possible D gene (6 bases). Per the germline V gene, CDR1 is MNHEY and CDR2 is SMNVEV (reference sequence). Trimming stripped 3 bases from V and 10 bases from J, with 22 bases between. This CDR3 contains 16 residues. CDR3 coding DNA: TGTGCCAGCAGTTTGGTAGCTAGCGCCTTATCTGCCGAGCAGTTCTTC. Protein product: CASSLVASALSAEQFF.

This sequence joins TRBV15 and TRBJ1-6, with 7 bases matching TRBD1. Trimming took 4 bases from V and 8 from J; bases not matched to a gene: 8. The CDR3 is 15 amino acids. CDR1 and CDR2 (germline): LNHNV, YYDKDF (reference sequence). The chain's CDR3 is CATSKAGDSYSPLHF. The CDR3 bases are TGTGCCACCAGCAAGGCGGGGGACAGCTATTCACCCCTCCACTTT.

In DNA form, the CDR3 reads TGTGCCAGCAGTCGAATTAGGGGGGCCGAAGAGACCCAGTACTTC. Translating it yields CASSRIRGAEETQYF. The V call is TRBV7-9, the J call TRBJ2-5; either TRBD1 or TRBD2 may fit D (6 bases each). CDR3 length: 15 amino acids. The germline V and J ends were trimmed by 6 bases and 3 bases, with 17 bases remaining between them. The germline CDR1 and CDR2 sequences are SEHNR and FQNEAQ (reference sequence).

The rearrangement joins TRBV29-1 to TRBJ2-3; 10 bases map to TRBD1. Germline CDR1 reads SQVTM; CDR2 reads ANQGSEA. The CDR3 spans 15 residues. The V segment lost 2 bases and the J segment 6 bases; nucleotides outside the gene matches: 8. This CDR3 is CSVEISGQGLDTQYF. For the CDR3, the DNA is TGCAGCGTTGAAATTTCGGGACAGGGGTTGGATACGCAGTATTTT.

The chain links TRBV13 to TRBJ2-3; D not certain. The CDR3 extends over 13 amino acids. Trimming pared 5 bases from V and 1 base from J, leaving 7 bases between. The germline CDR1 and CDR2 sequences are PRHDT and FYEKMQ (reference sequence). The chain's CDR3 is CASSVAGTDTQYF. The DNA for the CDR3 is TGTGCCAGCAGCGTGGCTGGCACAGATACGCAGTATTTT.

The chain carries TRBV7-3 and TRBJ2-7; possible D gene TRBD2, 6 bases. V was clipped by 4 bases and J by 6 bases, with 13 bases between them. The CDR3 has 13 residues. Germline assignment: CDR1 SGHTA and CDR2 FQGTGA. The CDR3 bases are TGTGCCAGCAGCTCCATGCAGGGAGGCGAGCAGTACTTC. Translating it yields CASSSMQGGEQYF.

The chain uses TRBV18 and TRBJ2-2, with a possible D match to TRBD2 (6 bases). CDR1 KGHSH and CDR2 LQKENI come from the germline V gene. This CDR3 contains 15 residues. The V gene lost 1 base and the J gene lost 3 bases, with 9 bases spanning the gap. The CDR3 DNA sequence: TGTGCCAGCTCACCACGGGGGGACGACACCGGGGAGCTGTTTTTT. Its translation: CASSPRGDDTGELFF. The full variable domain, rest sourced from reference TRBV18 and TRBJ2-2, is NAGVMQNPRHLVRRRGQEARLRCSPMKGHSHVYWYRQLPEEGLKFMVYLQKENIIDESGMPKERFSAEFPKEGPSILRIQQVVRGDSAAYFCASSPRGDDTGELFFGEGSRLTVL.

The chain recombines TRBV11-1 with TRBJ1-6, with 9 bases matching TRBD1. CDR1 and CDR2 from the germline V gene are SGHAT and FQDESV (reference sequence). There are 14 residues in the CDR3. Trimming removed 4 bases from V and 9 bases from J; junction bases left unmatched: 4. The CDR3 bases are TGTGCCAGCAGCTGGGACAGGGAGACTTCACCCCTCCACTTT. Translation gives CASSWDRETSPLHF.

This sequence joins TRBV5-1 and TRBJ2-3; maybe TRBD2 (6 bases). There are 15 residues in the CDR3. Germline V lookup: CDR1 SGHRS, CDR2 YFSETQ. V was pared by 0 bases and J by 2 bases, with 10 bases between. DNA of the CDR3: TGCGCCAGCAGCTTGGAGGAGGGGACCACAGATACGCAGTATTTT. Translation gives CASSLEEGTTDTQYF.

This clone was counted once. J is TRBJ1-2 and V is TRBV27; 7 bases map to TRBD1. The CDR3 covers 13 residues. Germline V gene sequence: CDR1 MNHEY, CDR2 SMNVEV (reference sequence). The V and J ends lost 2 bases and 7 bases, in that order; junction bases with no gene match: 4. The CDR3 reads CASSLVTGFGYTF. The DNA for the CDR3 is TGTGCCAGCAGTTTAGTGACAGGGTTTGGCTACACCTTC.

This sequence joins TRBV9 and TRBJ1-1; D ambiguous. The CDR3 is 15 residues long. Looked up from germline, CDR1 is SGDLS and CDR2 is YYNGEE. V shed 0 bases and J shed 5 bases, with 14 bases lying between them. CDR3 coding DNA: TGTGCCAGCAGCGTAGTGAGTAGGGTCGGAACTGAAGCTTTCTTT. Protein sequence: CASSVVSRVGTEAFF.

The rearrangement links TRBV6-5 to TRBJ1-1; 7 positions agree with TRBD1. Germline V CDR1 and CDR2: MNHEY, SVGAGI. J gave up 4 bases and V 2 bases, and 1 base lay outside the gene matches. The CDR3 is made up of 13 amino acids. The CDR3: CASSYRQGTEAFF. CDR3 coding DNA: TGTGCCAGCAGTTACCGACAGGGCACTGAAGCTTTCTTT.

The V call is TRBV19, the J call TRBJ1-5, with TRBD1 identical over 7 bases. The junction had 2 bases not matched to a gene; V was cut back by 3 bases and J by 6 bases. Germline CDR1 reads LNHDA; CDR2 reads SQIVND (reference sequence). This CDR3 contains 13 residues. The CDR3 spells CASSMRGLQPQHF. The CDR3 region has the DNA TGTGCCAGTAGTATGAGGGGGCTTCAGCCCCAGCATTTT.

The rearrangement joins TRBV5-4 to TRBJ1-1, with 9 bases fitting TRBD1. CDR3 length equals 15 residues. V lost 3 bases and J lost 8; bases outside the gene matches: 11. Germline CDR1 reads SGHNT; CDR2 reads YYREEE (reference sequence). This CDR3 is CASSSGGQGVGEAFF. CDR3 nucleotide sequence: TGTGCCAGCAGCTCAGGGGGACAGGGAGTGGGGGAAGCTTTCTTT. Variable domain in full (rest from reference TRBV5-4 and TRBJ1-1): ETGVTQSPTHLIKTRGQQVTLRCSSQSGHNTVSWYQQALGQGPQFIFQYYREEENGRGNFPPRFSGLQFPNYSSELNVNALELDDSALYLCASSSGGQGVGEAFFGQGTRLTVV.